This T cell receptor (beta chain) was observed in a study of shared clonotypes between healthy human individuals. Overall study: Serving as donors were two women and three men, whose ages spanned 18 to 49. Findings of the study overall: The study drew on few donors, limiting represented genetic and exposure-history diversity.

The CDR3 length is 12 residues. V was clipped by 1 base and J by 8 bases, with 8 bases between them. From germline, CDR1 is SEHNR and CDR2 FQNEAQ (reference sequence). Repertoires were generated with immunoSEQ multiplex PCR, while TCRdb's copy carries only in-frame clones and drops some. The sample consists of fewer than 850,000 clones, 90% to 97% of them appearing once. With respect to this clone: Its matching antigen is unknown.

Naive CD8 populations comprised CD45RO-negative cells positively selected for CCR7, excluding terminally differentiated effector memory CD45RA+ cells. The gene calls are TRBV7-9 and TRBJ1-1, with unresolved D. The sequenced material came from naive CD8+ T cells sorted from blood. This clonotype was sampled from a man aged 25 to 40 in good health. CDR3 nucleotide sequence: TGTGCCAGCAGCTTAGATGAAGGGGAAGCTTTCTTT. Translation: CASSLDEGEAFF.